This TCR beta chain emerged from a study of graft-versus-host responses after intestinal transplantation. Assay: immunoSEQ multiplex PCR; the TCRdb copy retains only in-frame clones and omits some. The sample contains 85,000 to 100,000 clones, 85% to 95% of which appear only once. In its sample, this clone was seen once. Its antigen remains unknown. V was shortened by 6 bases and J by 1 base, with 12 bases between the two germline ends. The CDR3 is made up of 14 amino acids. Germline V gene sequence: CDR1 SNHLY, CDR2 FYNNEI. Source: unstimulated CD8+ T cells sorted from spleen or lymph node cells, taken before transplant. The TCR was taken from a human donor who was the organ donor for an intestinal transplant. The J gene is TRBJ1-1, the V gene TRBV2; maybe TRBD1 (6 bases). The CDR3 coding sequence is TGTGCCAGCAGATCCAGGGGCGCGAACACTGAAGCTTTCTTT. Translated: CASRSRGANTEAFF.